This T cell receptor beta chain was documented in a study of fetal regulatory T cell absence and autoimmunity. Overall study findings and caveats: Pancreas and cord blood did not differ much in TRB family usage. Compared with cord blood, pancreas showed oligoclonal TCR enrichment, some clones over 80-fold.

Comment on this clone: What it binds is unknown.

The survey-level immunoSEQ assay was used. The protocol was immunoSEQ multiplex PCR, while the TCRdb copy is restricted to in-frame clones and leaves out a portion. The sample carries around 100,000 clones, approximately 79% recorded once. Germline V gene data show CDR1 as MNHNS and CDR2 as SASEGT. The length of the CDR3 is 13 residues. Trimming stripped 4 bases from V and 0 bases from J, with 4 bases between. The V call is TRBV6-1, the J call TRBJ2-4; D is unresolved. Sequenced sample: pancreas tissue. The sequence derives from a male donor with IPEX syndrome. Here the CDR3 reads CASSGTAKNIQYF. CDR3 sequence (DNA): TGTGCCAGCAGTGGGACAGCCAAAAACATTCAGTACTTC.